The 12 T cell receptor beta chains below were found in one sample sequenced in a study of cytotoxic CD8 clonotypes in ibrutinib-treated CLL. Data came from immunoSEQ multiplex PCR; TCRdb stores just in-frame clones and leaves some out. The top ten clones hold approximately 6.3% of a sample with over 200,000 clones, approximately 70% of them seen once. Sequencing used PBMCs, obtained after 12 months of ibrutinib treatment. The receptor set was obtained from a human donor with chronic lymphocytic leukemia.

The V gene is TRBV19, the J gene TRBJ2-1; 8 nucleotides match TRBD2. This CDR3 is built from 15 residues. CDR1 LNHDA and CDR2 SQIVND come from the germline V gene (reference sequence). After removal of 4 bases from V and 2 bases from J, the junction contained 4 bases not matched to a gene. The CDR3 sequence: CASSRASGPYNEQFF. CDR3 DNA sequence: TGTGCCAGTAGTAGGGCTAGCGGGCCCTACAATGAGCAGTTCTTC. The entire variable domain, with the rest obtained from reference TRBV19 and TRBJ2-1, is as follows: DGGITQSPKYLFRKEGQNVTLSCEQNLNHDAMYWYRQDPGQGLRLIYYSQIVNDFQKGDIAEGYSVSREKKESFPLTVTSAQKNPTAFYLCASSRASGPYNEQFFGPGTRLTVL.

The rearrangement links TRBV5-6 to TRBJ1-1; D not certain. The ends were cut back, 4 bases at V and 2 bases at J, with 9 bases in the middle. This CDR3 contains 13 residues. Germline V gene data show CDR1 as SGHDT and CDR2 as YYEEEE. CDR3 region: CASSPAHNTEAFF. For the CDR3, the DNA is TGTGCCAGCAGCCCCGCTCATAACACTGAAGCTTTCTTT.

This clone was recorded only once. The V call is TRBV4-2, the J call TRBJ2-2; 12 bases line up with TRBD2. The V gene end was trimmed by 1 base and the J gene end by 5 bases; junction bases not matched to a gene: 8. This CDR3 has 18 amino acids. Looked up from germline, CDR1 is LGHNA and CDR2 is YNFKEQ. Here the CDR3 DNA reads TGTGCCAGCAGCCAAGGGTCCCGACTAGCGGGAGAGACCGGGGAGCTGTTTTTT. Its translation: CASSQGSRLAGETGELFF.

V gene TRBV4-1 combines with J gene TRBJ1-5; D may be TRBD1 (6 bases). This CDR3 region has 16 residues. Trimming shortened V by 0 bases and J by 4 bases, and 13 bases separated the two germline ends. From germline, CDR1 is MGHRA and CDR2 YSYEKL. This CDR3 reads CASSQEGNGQNQPQHF. The CDR3 coding sequence is TGCGCCAGCAGCCAAGAGGGTAACGGACAGAATCAGCCCCAGCATTTT.

The CDR3 region has the DNA TGCGCCAGCAGCTTGGGGACAGTCAACTATGGCTACACCTTC. Translation: CASSLGTVNYGYTF. The chain recombines TRBV5-1 with TRBJ1-2; TRBD1 is a possible D gene (6 bases). This CDR3 region has 14 residues. Trimming removed 0 bases at V and 2 bases at J, with 8 bases between. Germline V lookup: CDR1 SGHRS, CDR2 YFSETQ.

The table lists this clone with a few counts. The sample holds other DNA sequences that translate to the same CDR3. The gene calls are TRBV18 and TRBJ1-5, with D possibly being TRBD1 (6 bases). The CDR3 consists of 13 residues. CDR1 KGHSH and CDR2 LQKENI come from the germline V gene. The V and J ends lost 6 bases and 5 bases respectively, with 11 bases between them. Here the CDR3 DNA reads TGTGCCAGCTCCCCGGACAGAGATCAGCCCCAGCATTTT. Encoded protein: CASSPDRDQPQHF. Together with reference TRBV18 and TRBJ1-5, the CDR3 gives the full variable domain: NAGVMQNPRHLVRRRGQEARLRCSPMKGHSHVYWYRQLPEEGLKFMVYLQKENIIDESGMPKERFSAEFPKEGPSILRIQQVVRGDSAAYFCASSPDRDQPQHFGDGTRLSIL.

V and J are TRBV5-1 and TRBJ2-2; D gene ambiguous. The germline gives CDR1 SGHRS, CDR2 YFSETQ. The CDR3 sequence is 16 residues long. Trimming took off 0 bases at V and 1 base at J, with 10 bases between the two ends. CDR3 in DNA: TGCGCCAGCAGCTTGGGAGGTACAGAGAACACCGGGGAGCTGTTTTTT. Its protein product is CASSLGGTENTGELFF.

The chain carries TRBV5-6 and TRBJ2-7, with D perhaps being TRBD1 or TRBD2 (5 bases each). CDR1 is SGHDT, CDR2 YYEEEE, per germline. The CDR3 has 11 residues. With 4 bases removed from V and 4 bases from J, the gap between germline ends came to 6 bases. The CDR3 DNA reads as TGTGCCAGCAGCGGGGGATACGAGCAGTACTTC. Translating gives CASSGGYEQYF.

The chain is built from TRBV7-9 and TRBJ2-7, with 7 bases identical to TRBD1. CDR1 and CDR2 (germline): SEHNR, FQNEAQ (reference sequence). This CDR3 region has 14 residues. V dropped 0 bases and J dropped 5; count of bases not matched to a gene: 4. CDR3 sequence (DNA): TGTGCCAGCAGCTTAGCGGGGACAGCTCACGAGCAGTACTTC. Residues: CASSLAGTAHEQYF.

V and J are TRBV2 and TRBJ2-5; D is perhaps TRBD1 or TRBD2 (7 bases each). Deletions cut 6 bases from V and 0 bases from J, with 17 bases between. Per the germline V gene, CDR1 is SNHLY and CDR2 is FYNNEI. There are 16 residues in the CDR3. CDR3 protein: CASRLQGTTYQETQYF. CDR3 in DNA: TGTGCCAGCAGACTACAGGGGACTACGTACCAAGAGACCCAGTACTTC.

The chain has TRBV6-5 and TRBJ2-7, with D maybe TRBD2 (7 bases). The CDR3 length is 12 residues. CDR1 and CDR2 (germline): MNHEY, SVGAGI. V was trimmed by 11 bases and J by 7 bases, leaving 18 bases between them. CDR3 nucleotide sequence: TGTGCCTCAGGAGGGGGAGGGCGGGAGCAGTACTTC. Its protein product is CASGGGGREQYF.

This chain joins TRBV7-2 and TRBJ2-1, with a tentative D call TRBD1 (7 bases). The CDR3 extends over 15 amino acids. The V gene's germline CDR1 is SGHTA and CDR2 FQGNSA. V was clipped by 5 bases and J by 1 base, with 12 bases between them. DNA of the CDR3: TGTGCCAGCAGCCCCCAGGGGGGATCCTACAATGAGCAGTTCTTC. The encoded protein is CASSPQGGSYNEQFF.